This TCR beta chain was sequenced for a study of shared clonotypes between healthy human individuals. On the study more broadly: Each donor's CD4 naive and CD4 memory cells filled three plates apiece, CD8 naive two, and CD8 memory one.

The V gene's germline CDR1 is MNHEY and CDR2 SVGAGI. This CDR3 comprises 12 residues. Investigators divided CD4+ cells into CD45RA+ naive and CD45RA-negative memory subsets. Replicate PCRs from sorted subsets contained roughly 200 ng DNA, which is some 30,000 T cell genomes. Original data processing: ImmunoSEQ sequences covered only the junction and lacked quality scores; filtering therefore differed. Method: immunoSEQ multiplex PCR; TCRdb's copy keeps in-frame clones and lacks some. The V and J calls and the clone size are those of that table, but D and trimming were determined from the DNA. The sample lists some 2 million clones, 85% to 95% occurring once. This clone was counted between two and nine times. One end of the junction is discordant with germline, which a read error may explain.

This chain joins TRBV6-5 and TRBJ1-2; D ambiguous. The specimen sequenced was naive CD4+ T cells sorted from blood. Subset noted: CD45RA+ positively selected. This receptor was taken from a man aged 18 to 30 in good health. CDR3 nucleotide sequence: TGTGCCAGCAGTTCGCTCAACGGGCCAACGGCCTTC. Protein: CASSSLNGPTAF.